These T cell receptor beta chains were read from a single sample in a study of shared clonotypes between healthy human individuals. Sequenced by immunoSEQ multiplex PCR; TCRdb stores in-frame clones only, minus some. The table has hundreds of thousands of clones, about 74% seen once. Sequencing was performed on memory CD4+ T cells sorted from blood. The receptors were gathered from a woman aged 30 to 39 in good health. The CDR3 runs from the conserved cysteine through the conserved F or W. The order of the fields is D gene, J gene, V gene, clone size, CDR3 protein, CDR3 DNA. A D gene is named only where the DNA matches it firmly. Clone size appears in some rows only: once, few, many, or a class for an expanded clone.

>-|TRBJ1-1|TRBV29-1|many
CSGHPYPPGPGNTEAFF
TGCAGCGGTCACCCCTACCCACCGGGCCCGGGAAACACTGAAGCTTTCTTT
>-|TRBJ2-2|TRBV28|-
CASSRLTGEGFGELFF
TGTGCCAGCAGCAGATTGACAGGGGAGGGGTTCGGGGAGCTGTTTTTT
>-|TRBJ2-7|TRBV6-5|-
CASSYSRTASHEQYF
TGTGCCAGCAGTTACTCAAGGACGGCTTCGCACGAGCAGTACTTC
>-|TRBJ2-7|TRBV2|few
CASTGQLSSYEQYF
TGTGCCAGCACGGGCCAACTTAGCTCCTACGAGCAGTACTTC
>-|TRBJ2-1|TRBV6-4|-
CASSDPWGTGTLWYNEQFF
TGTGCCAGCAGTGACCCCTGGGGGACCGGGACCCTTTGGTACAATGAGCAGTTCTTC
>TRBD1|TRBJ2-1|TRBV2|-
CASRGQPSSYNEQFF
TGTGCCAGCAGGGGACAGCCGAGCTCCTACAATGAGCAGTTCTTC
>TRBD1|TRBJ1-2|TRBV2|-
CASSVQGRANYGYTF
TGTGCCAGCAGCGTACAGGGGCGGGCTAACTATGGCTACACCTTC
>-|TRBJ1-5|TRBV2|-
CASSKQGENQPQHF
TGTGCCAGCAGTAAACAGGGAGAAAATCAGCCCCAGCATTTT
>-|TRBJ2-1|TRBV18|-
CASSPQQGDEQFF
TGTGCCAGCTCACCACAACAGGGTGATGAGCAGTTCTTC
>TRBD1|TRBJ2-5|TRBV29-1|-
CSLAPGGEETQYF
TGCAGCCTCGCCCCAGGGGGAGAGGAGACCCAGTACTTC
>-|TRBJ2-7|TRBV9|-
CASSVGGTVSYEQYF
TGTGCCAGCAGCGTTGGTGGGACGGTTTCCTACGAGCAGTACTTC
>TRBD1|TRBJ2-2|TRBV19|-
CASRGTGYPRNPGELFF
TGTGCCAGTCGGGGGACAGGATACCCTCGTAACCCCGGGGAGCTGTTTTTT
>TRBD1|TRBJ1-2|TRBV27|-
CASSPTSRTGGWGYGYTF
TGTGCCAGCAGTCCCACCTCGAGGACAGGGGGCTGGGGCTATGGCTACACCTTC
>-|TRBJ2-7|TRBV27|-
CASSFEGPTYEQYF
TGTGCCAGCAGTTTTGAGGGACCCACCTACGAGCAGTACTTC
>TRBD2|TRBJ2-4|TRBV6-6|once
CASTPGGLKNIQYF
TGTGCCAGCACCCCGGGAGGTCTCAAAAACATTCAGTACTTC
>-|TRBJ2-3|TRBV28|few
CASRRQASGDTQYF
TGTGCCAGCCGCCGACAGGCGTCTGGGGATACGCAGTATTTT
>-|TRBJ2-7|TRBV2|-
CASSATGRGIYEQYF
TGTGCCAGCAGTGCTACAGGGCGAGGGATCTACGAGCAGTACTTC
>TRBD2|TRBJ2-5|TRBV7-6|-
CASSLADGGETQYF
TGTGCCAGCAGCTTAGCGGACGGGGGGGAGACCCAGTACTTC
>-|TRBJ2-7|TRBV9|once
CASSVGPSATYEQYF
TGTGCCAGCAGCGTAGGACCTAGCGCGACCTACGAGCAGTACTTC
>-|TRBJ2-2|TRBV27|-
CASSSLATTGELFF
TGTGCCAGCAGTAGTCTAGCGACCACCGGGGAGCTGTTTTTT
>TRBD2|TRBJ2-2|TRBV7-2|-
CASSLQAGDTGELFF
TGTGCCAGCAGCTTACAAGCGGGGGACACCGGGGAGCTGTTTTTT
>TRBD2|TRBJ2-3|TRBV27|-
CASSSGRVTDTQYF
TGTGCCAGCAGTAGCGGGAGGGTCACAGATACGCAGTATTTT
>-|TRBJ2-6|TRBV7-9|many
CASSLNPRTSGANVLTF
TGTGCCAGCAGCTTAAACCCCCGAACGTCGGGGGCCAACGTCCTGACTTTC
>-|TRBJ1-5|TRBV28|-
CASRNNQPQHF
TGTGCCAGCAGGAATAATCAGCCCCAGCATTTT
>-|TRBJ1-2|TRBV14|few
CASSQDEGRVLGYTF
TGTGCCAGCAGCCAAGATGAGGGGAGAGTCCTAGGCTACACCTTC